The next 20 T cell receptor beta chains were all read from a single sample in a study of T cell changes during pregnancy in multiple sclerosis. Sequenced by immunoSEQ multiplex PCR; TCRdb stores in-frame clones only, minus some. The table has some 43,000 clones, about nine tenths seen once; the top ten hold 10%. The sample consisted of CD8+ T cells from peripheral blood mononuclear cells, taken in the first trimester of pregnancy. The receptors were sampled from a female donor with multiple sclerosis, enrolled in a pregnancy study.

V usage is TRBV4-3 and J usage is TRBJ2-3, with D perhaps TRBD2 (6 bases). V gave up 0 bases and J gave up 2 bases, with 12 bases separating them. The CDR3 has 16 amino acids. The germline gives CDR1 LGHNA, CDR2 YSLEER. CDR3 sequence: CASSQEGAGYTDTQYF. DNA for the CDR3: TGCGCCAGCAGCCAAGAAGGCGCGGGGTACACAGATACGCAGTATTTT.

The J gene is TRBJ2-1, the V gene TRBV4-1, with 13 bases identical to TRBD2. V trimming: 0 bases; J trimming: 5 bases; junction bases outside the gene matches: 1. Germline loops: CDR1 MGHRA, CDR2 YSYEKL. The CDR3 contains 16 residues. The CDR3 spells CASSQEGLAGDNEQFF. The CDR3 coding sequence is TGCGCCAGCAGCCAAGAAGGACTAGCGGGAGACAATGAGCAGTTCTTC.

The V and J genes are TRBV27 and TRBJ1-5; D remains ambiguous. CDR3 length equals 14 residues. Germline CDR1 and CDR2: MNHEY and SMNVEV (reference sequence). V dropped 3 bases and J dropped 0 bases, with 6 bases sitting between them. The CDR3 here is CASSLGGSNQPQHF. CDR3 DNA sequence: TGTGCCAGCAGTTTGGGAGGTAGCAATCAGCCCCAGCATTTT.

The gene calls are TRBV27 and TRBJ1-1; 10 nucleotides match TRBD1. The CDR3 extends over 14 amino acids. Per germline, CDR1 MNHEY and CDR2 SMNVEV (reference sequence). With V trimmed by 5 bases and J by 4 bases, 4 bases remained unmatched. The CDR3 is CASSPRTGGTEAFF. DNA for the CDR3: TGTGCCAGCAGTCCCCGGACAGGGGGCACTGAAGCTTTCTTT.

The CDR3 is CASSLGIGWSTEAFF. In DNA, the CDR3 is TGCGCCAGCAGCTTGGGAATTGGGTGGAGCACTGAAGCTTTCTTT. J is TRBJ1-1 and V is TRBV5-1; D unresolved. CDR1 is SGHRS and CDR2 is YFSETQ in the germline V gene. There are 15 residues in the CDR3. The V and J ends lost 0 bases and 4 bases respectively, with 13 bases between them.

This rearrangement joins TRBV6-5 to TRBJ2-1; tentatively, D is TRBD2 (6 bases). The V end was cut by 1 base, the J end by 7 bases, with 14 bases between. The CDR3 runs 15 residues. From germline, CDR1 is MNHEY and CDR2 SVGAGI. CDR3 protein: CASSYFASEGNEQFF. CDR3 bases: TGTGCCAGCAGTTACTTTGCTAGCGAGGGAAATGAGCAGTTCTTC.

This chain links TRBV14 with TRBJ2-3; 10 positions match TRBD2. Trimming at V came to 2 bases and at J to 2 bases, leaving 1 base not matched to a gene. The CDR3 loop spans 15 amino acids. Germline CDR1 is SGHDN and CDR2 is FVKESK. CDR3 protein: CASSQLAGDTDTQYF. CDR3 DNA sequence: TGTGCCAGCAGCCAACTAGCGGGGGACACAGATACGCAGTATTTT.

The chain employs TRBV21-1 and TRBJ1-2; the D call of TRBD1 is as the table states it, not checked on the DNA. TRBV21-1 counts as a pseudogene. The CDR3 runs to 13 residues. The CDR3 DNA follows: TGTGCCAGCAGCAGCGGACAGCACTATGGCTACACCTTC. It translates to CASSSGQHYGYTF.

The chain employs TRBV6-5 and TRBJ2-7; D is possibly TRBD2 (5 bases). This CDR3 has 14 amino acids. Looked up from germline, CDR1 is MNHEY and CDR2 is SVGAGI. The V gene lost 2 bases and the J gene lost 2 bases, with 10 bases spanning the gap. CDR3 in DNA: TGTGCCAGCAGTTACGATGCCGGGGCCTACGAGCAGTACTTC. Translating it yields CASSYDAGAYEQYF.

The chain has TRBV4-1 and TRBJ1-1; D unresolved. Trimming cost V 0 bases and J 4 bases, with 9 bases left between them. Germline values: CDR1 MGHRA, CDR2 YSYEKL. The CDR3 length is 14 residues. DNA of the CDR3: TGCGCCAGCAGCCAAGATTCCGGGAGCACTGAAGCTTTCTTT. It specifies CASSQDSGSTEAFF.

CDR3 protein: CASSQPGTSGRNEQFF. The CDR3 bases are TGCGCCAGCAGCCAACCCGGGACTAGCGGGAGGAATGAGCAGTTCTTC. V is TRBV4-1 and J is TRBJ2-1, with 15 bases lining up with TRBD2. Germline CDR1 is MGHRA and CDR2 is YSYEKL. The trim removed 2 bases at V and 7 bases at J, leaving 3 bases unmatched. CDR3 length equals 16 residues.

The chain is built from TRBV6-5 and TRBJ1-5; D is unclear. V was trimmed by 4 bases and J by 4 bases, leaving 11 bases between them. The germline V gene has CDR1 MNHEY and CDR2 SVGAGI. The CDR3 is 14 amino acids. CDR3 DNA: TGTGCCAGCAGTTCCTCGTGGGAGAATCAGCCCCAGCATTTT. This gives the protein CASSSSWENQPQHF.

The genes are TRBV11-3 and TRBJ2-2; TRBD2 matches 7 bases. V lost 6 bases and J lost 6; bases outside the gene matches: 13. CDR3 size: 16 residues. Per germline, CDR1 SGHNT and CDR2 YENEEA. The CDR3 loop reads CASSSPSGTTPGELFF. The CDR3, as DNA: TGTGCCAGCAGTTCACCATCCGGGACTACCCCCGGGGAGCTGTTTTTT.

The chain uses TRBV30 and TRBJ2-5; tentatively, D is TRBD2 (7 bases). This CDR3 spans 17 amino acids. The germline V and J ends were trimmed by 0 bases and 5 bases, with 22 bases remaining between them. Per the germline V gene, CDR1 is GTSNPN and CDR2 is SVGIG (reference sequence). The CDR3 nucleotides read TGTGCCTGGAGTGTATTACGAGGGGGGGGTCTGGGGGAGACCCAGTACTTC. This codes for CAWSVLRGGGLGETQYF.

The chain joins TRBV4-1 to TRBJ2-3, with 7 bases fitting TRBD2. CDR1 and CDR2 from the germline V gene are MGHRA and YSYEKL. With V trimmed by 1 base and J by 2 bases, 12 bases remained unmatched. This CDR3 is 18 amino acids long. CDR3 amino acids: CASSQVGRAKPLTDTQYF. CDR3 coding DNA: TGCGCCAGCAGCCAAGTTGGGAGGGCCAAACCCCTCACAGATACGCAGTATTTT.

V usage is TRBV5-6 and J usage is TRBJ1-1, with D perhaps TRBD1 (5 bases). Germline CDR1 is SGHDT and CDR2 is YYEEEE. Between the trimmed V and J ends, which lost 3 bases and 4 bases, there was a span of 13 bases. The CDR3 contains 14 residues. This chain's CDR3 is CASSWAGEVTEAFF. In DNA form, the CDR3 reads TGTGCCAGCAGCTGGGCGGGGGAGGTCACTGAAGCTTTCTTT.

The chain links TRBV29-1 to TRBJ2-1, with 11 bases lining up with TRBD2. This CDR3 contains 13 residues. CDR1 and CDR2 from the germline V gene are SQVTM and ANQGSEA. V lost 7 bases, J lost 5 bases, and 4 bases stayed unmatched. The CDR3 DNA follows: TGCAGCGCCCTAGCGGGGGGCCACAATGAGCAGTTCTTC. This gives the protein CSALAGGHNEQFF.

This clone was picked up one time. The chain couples TRBV7-3 to TRBJ1-1; TRBD1 matches at 7 bases. Trimming at V came to 5 bases and at J to 0 bases, leaving 3 bases not matched to a gene. This CDR3 contains 14 residues. The germline V gene encodes CDR1 SGHTA and CDR2 FQGTGA. The CDR3 protein is CASSPTGMNTEAFF. CDR3 DNA sequence: TGTGCCAGCAGCCCGACAGGGATGAACACTGAAGCTTTCTTT.

This chain joins TRBV27 and TRBJ1-1; TRBD1 matches at 10 bases. CDR1 and CDR2 from the germline V gene are MNHEY and SMNVEV (reference sequence). The length of the CDR3 is 16 residues. The V gene end was trimmed by 5 bases and the J gene end by 1 base; junction bases not matched to a gene: 7. The CDR3, as DNA: TGTGCCAGCAGTCTGGACAGGGGGGTATGGAACACTGAAGCTTTCTTT. It translates to CASSLDRGVWNTEAFF.

The V gene is TRBV5-1, the J gene TRBJ2-7; TRBD1 matches at 7 bases. From germline, CDR1 is SGHRS and CDR2 YFSETQ. V was pared by 1 base and J by 2 bases, with 3 bases of the junction left unmatched. The CDR3 is 14 residues long. In DNA, the CDR3 is TGCGCCAGCAGCTTGAGGGGGCTCCCCTACGAGCAGTACTTC. Amino acids: CASSLRGLPYEQYF.